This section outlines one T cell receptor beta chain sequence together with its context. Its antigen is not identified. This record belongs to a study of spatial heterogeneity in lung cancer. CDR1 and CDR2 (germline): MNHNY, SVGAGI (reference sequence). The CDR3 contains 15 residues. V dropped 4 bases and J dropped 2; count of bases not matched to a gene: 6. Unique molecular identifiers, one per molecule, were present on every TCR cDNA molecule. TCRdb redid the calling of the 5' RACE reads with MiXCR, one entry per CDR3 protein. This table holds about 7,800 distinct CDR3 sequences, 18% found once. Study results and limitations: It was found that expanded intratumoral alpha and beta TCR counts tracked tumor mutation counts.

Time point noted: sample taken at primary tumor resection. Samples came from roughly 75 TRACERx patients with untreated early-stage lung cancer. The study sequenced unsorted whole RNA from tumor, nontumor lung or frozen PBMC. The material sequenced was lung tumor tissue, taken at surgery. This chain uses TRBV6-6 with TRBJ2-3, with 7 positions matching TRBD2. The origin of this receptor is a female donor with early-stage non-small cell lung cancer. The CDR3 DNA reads TGTGCCAGCAGTTCCTACGGGACTAACACAGATACGCAGTATTTT. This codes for CASSSYGTNTDTQYF.